These T cell receptor beta chains were read from a single sample in a study of monozygotic twins with cystic fibrosis. The repertoire was sequenced with immunoSEQ multiplex PCR; TCRdb's copy has only in-frame clones and lacks some. The table lists around 26,000 clones, 95% to 98% of them singletons. Sequences were obtained from blood. Receptors were obtained from a girl aged 2-10 years with cystic fibrosis. Each CDR3 is given with its conserved first and last residue.

v_gene,j_gene,CDR3aa
TRBV28,TRBJ1-2,CASSKPGTVHYTF
TRBV6-6,TRBJ1-1,CASMAGTEAFF
TRBV19,TRBJ2-7,CASSIIWGGSFYEQYF
TRBV5-1,TRBJ2-1,CASSLESPAGFYNEQFF
TRBV27,TRBJ2-5,CASSFAGAQETQYF
TRBV9,TRBJ1-4,CASSVGQEFVLNEKLFF
TRBV29-1,TRBJ2-1,CSVVVLGIYNEQFF
TRBV28,TRBJ1-5,CASSFLLRGNQPQHF
TRBV29-1,.,CSVAGSYEQYF
TRBV7-9,TRBJ1-4,CASGQLGGANEKLFF
TRBV20-1,TRBJ1-2,CSAMRDGYTF
TRBV6-5,TRBJ1-1,CASSPRGGNTEAFF
TRBV5-4,TRBJ1-1,CASSPDFGNTEAFF
TRBV6-1,TRBJ2-7,CASSEIGGSGAYEQYF
TRBV7-2,TRBJ2-7,CASSLIPGLAGITHF
TRBV7-9,TRBJ2-1,CASSGQGTPSSYNEQFF
TRBV4-2,TRBJ2-1,CASSPRLAEHNEQFF
TRBV9,TRBJ2-1,CASSGGQGVYNEQFF
TRBV5-1,TRBJ2-1,CASSYGTSGLSYNEQFF
TRBV10-3,TRBJ1-1,CAISGAGTEAFF
TRBV11-1,TRBJ1-1,CASTSYQGVNTEAFF
TRBV27,TRBJ2-1,CASTRTGNNEQFF
TRBV14,TRBJ2-7,CASSQVRGYEQYF
TRBV5-1,TRBJ2-2,CASSLGDWNTGELFF
TRBV27,TRBJ2-1,CASSLYPARSYNEQFF
TRBV2,TRBJ2-3,CASIASGRDTQYF
TRBV5-1,TRBJ2-5,CASSATTFQETQYF
TRBV6-5,TRBJ1-2,CASSVTGGYGYTF
TRBV9,TRBJ1-5,CASSVTGDSNQPQHF
TRBV7-2,TRBJ1-5,CASSGGQGAGQPQHF
TRBV29-1,TRBJ2-7,CSVESTGYSYEQYF
TRBV19,TRBJ2-1,CASSIWTSAQEQFF
TRBV4-1,TRBJ1-5,CASSRSSSQPQHF
TRBV2,TRBJ1-4,CASSEALWANEKLFF
TRBV29-1,TRBJ2-1,CSVWSNEQFF
TRBV27,TRBJ2-7,CASSSYEQYF
TRBV9,TRBJ2-5,CASSVALRGNQETQYF
TRBV29-1,TRBJ1-2,CSVEDFYGYTF
TRBV6-6,TRBJ2-7,CASISGTGPYEQYF
TRBV9,TRBJ2-7,CASSQTSGSSYEQYF
TRBV5-4,TRBJ2-5,CASSLMGNRETQYF
TRBV6-6,TRBJ2-3,CASSPGTNTDTQYF
TRBV11-1,TRBJ2-2,CASSLGGRSGELFF
TRBV27,TRBJ1-2,CASSSDSTVYGYTF